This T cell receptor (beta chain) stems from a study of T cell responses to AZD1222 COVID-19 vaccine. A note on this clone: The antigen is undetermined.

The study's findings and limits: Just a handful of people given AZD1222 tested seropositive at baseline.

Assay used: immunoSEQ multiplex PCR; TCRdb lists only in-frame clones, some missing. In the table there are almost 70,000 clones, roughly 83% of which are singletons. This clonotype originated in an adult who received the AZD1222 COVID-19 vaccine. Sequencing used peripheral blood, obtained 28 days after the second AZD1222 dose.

The CDR3 sequence is CAWSVSRNTFYGYTF. CDR3 coding DNA: TGTGCCTGGAGTGTTTCTAGAAACACCTTCTATGGCTACACCTTC. The V and J genes are TRBV30 and TRBJ1-2; D uncertain. The CDR3 sequence is 15 residues long. Germline CDR1 and CDR2: GTSNPN and SVGIG (reference sequence). V was trimmed by 0 bases and J by 4 bases, leaving 15 bases between them.